A single T cell receptor (beta chain) is shown here with its context. CDR1 and CDR2 from the germline V gene are SGHRS and YFSETQ. The junction had 4 bases not matched to a gene; V was cut back by 5 bases and J by 6 bases. The CDR3 is made up of 14 amino acids. This sample was taken from a study of blood T cell repertoires in COVID-19. The table came from immunoSEQ multiplex PCR; TCRdb's copy has only in-frame clones and leaves some out. Here the sample spans 300,000 to 400,000 clones, about 88% being singletons. Grouping used clinical history reported by participants in a survey and questionnaire. Recovered status in Cohort 3 required two negative PCRs, clearance, or symptom resolution.

The V call is TRBV5-1, the J call TRBJ2-1; 11 positions match TRBD1. The receptor comes from a man aged 60 to 75 who had recovered from COVID-19. The sequenced sample was PBMCs or T cells enriched from blood (not recorded which). The CDR3 reads CASSQGTGGNEQFF. CDR3 nucleotide sequence: TGCGCCAGCAGTCAAGGGACAGGGGGCAATGAGCAGTTCTTC.